Presented here are 26 T cell receptor beta chains from one specimen sequenced in a study of response to subunit inactivated influenza vaccine. Using its own MiXCR run on the RT-PCR reads, TCRdb lists one record per CDR3 protein. Here the sample spans hundreds of thousands of distinct CDR3 sequences, 10% to 11% being singletons. Sequencing was performed on PBMCs from blood, taken more than 35 days after vaccination. The receptor source for this set is a man in his fifties who received an inactivated influenza vaccine.

J is TRBJ2-5 and V is TRBV2; a weak D match, TRBD2 (5 bases). The V gene lost 5 bases and the J gene lost 3 bases, with 7 bases spanning the gap. The CDR3 consists of 12 residues. Germline V CDR1 and CDR2: SNHLY, FYNNEI. This CDR3 reads CASSYGEETQYF. CDR3 DNA sequence: TGTGCCAGCAGTTACGGGGAAGAGACCCAGTACTTC.

This clonotype was observed a few times. The rearrangement joins TRBV20-1 to TRBJ1-5, with D unresolved. Trimming removed 1 base at V and 4 bases at J, with 8 bases between. Germline V gene lookup returns CDR1 DFQATT and CDR2 SNEGSKA (reference sequence). CDR3 length equals 13 residues. The CDR3 DNA is TGCAGTGCTAGAGTACAGACAAATCAGCCCCAGCATTTT. Protein: CSARVQTNQPQHF.

The chain links TRBV4-1 to TRBJ2-5; D perhaps matches TRBD1 (5 bases). V was clipped by 4 bases and J by 1 base, with 13 bases between them. Per germline, CDR1 MGHRA and CDR2 YSYEKL. This CDR3 region has 15 residues. CDR3 in DNA: TGCGCCAGCAGCCCCCGATGGGGCAGCCAAGAGACCCAGTACTTC. It specifies CASSPRWGSQETQYF.

This clonotype came up many times. V gene TRBV5-1 combines with J gene TRBJ2-2; unclear D gene. CDR3 size: 13 residues. CDR1 is SGHRS and CDR2 is YFSETQ in the germline V gene. V was shortened by 4 bases and J by 7 bases, with 11 bases between the two germline ends. The CDR3 spells CASSQLRDGELFF. Written as DNA, the CDR3 is TGCGCCAGCAGCCAACTCCGAGACGGGGAGCTGTTTTTT.

The V gene is TRBV12-3 or TRBV12-4, the J gene TRBJ1-5; D gene ambiguous. This CDR3 comprises 15 residues. V was shortened by 5 bases and J by 1 base, with 12 bases between the two germline ends. The CDR3 nucleotides read TGTGCCAGCAGTCCCTCCTTGGACAGCAATCAGCCCCAGCATTTT. Translated: CASSPSLDSNQPQHF.

This clonotype came up many times. The rearrangement links TRBV3-1 to TRBJ1-2; no clear D gene. The CDR3 is 12 amino acids. Trimming pared 0 bases from V and 4 bases from J, leaving 3 bases between. Germline CDR1 and CDR2: LGHDT and YNNKEL (reference sequence). DNA for the CDR3: TGTGCCAGCAGCCAAGATCGCTATGGCTACACCTTC. It translates to CASSQDRYGYTF.

There are many counts of this clonotype. This rearrangement joins TRBV7-9 to TRBJ1-2; D is unclear. Trimming shortened V by 6 bases and J by 4 bases, and 15 bases separated the two germline ends. The CDR3 is 14 residues long. Germline V gene lookup returns CDR1 SEHNR and CDR2 FQNEAQ (reference sequence). CDR3 residues: CASSRFEGSYGYTF. The CDR3 DNA reads TGTGCCAGCAGTCGATTCGAGGGATCCTATGGCTACACCTTC. Looking up the rest from reference TRBV7-9 and TRBJ1-2 gives the full variable domain: DTGVSQNPRHKITKRGQNVTFRCDPISEHNRLYWYRQTLGQGPEFLTYFQNEAQLEKSRLLSDRFSAERPKGSFSTLEIQRTEQGDSAMYLCASSRFEGSYGYTFGSGTRLTVV.

This clonotype was observed a handful of times. The genes are TRBV3-1 and TRBJ2-5; 7 bases are shared with TRBD2. Germline V gene lookup returns CDR1 LGHDT and CDR2 YNNKEL (reference sequence). There are 18 residues in the CDR3. J was trimmed by 0 bases and V by 1 base; bases with no gene match: 11. CDR3 DNA: TGTGCCAGCAGCCAAGCATGTAGTCCCCGGGGGGACCAAGAGACCCAGTACTTC. It specifies CASSQACSPRGDQETQYF.

The sample holds a few counts of this clonotype. V and J are TRBV5-1 and TRBJ2-7; D might be TRBD1 (6 bases). Trimming left V 3 bases short and J 6 bases short, with 16 bases between. Germline assignment: CDR1 SGHRS and CDR2 YFSETQ. The CDR3 loop spans 14 amino acids. CDR3 coding DNA: TGCGCCAGCAGCTACGGACAGCCTGGAAGCGAGCAGTACTTC. Protein sequence: CASSYGQPGSEQYF.

Only a few counts were recorded for this clonotype. The V call is TRBV20-1, the J call TRBJ1-1; 9 bases align to TRBD1. The CDR3 has 14 residues. V trimming: 6 bases; J trimming: 5 bases; junction bases outside the gene matches: 10. Germline assignment: CDR1 DFQATT and CDR2 SNEGSKA (reference sequence). CDR3 DNA sequence: TGCAGTGCACAAACAGGGGGCCAGGGAACTGAAGCTTTCTTT. Encoded protein: CSAQTGGQGTEAFF.

This clonotype was observed many times. This chain links TRBV12-3 or TRBV12-4 with TRBJ2-5; the match to TRBD2 covers 10 bases. The CDR3 extends over 14 amino acids. The junction had 2 bases not matched to a gene; V was cut back by 4 bases and J by 3 bases. CDR3 residues: CASSSGLAEETQYF. For the CDR3, the DNA is TGTGCCAGCAGTTCCGGACTAGCGGAAGAGACCCAGTACTTC.

The chain employs TRBV15 and TRBJ2-4; weak D call: TRBD1 (5 bases). Trimming removed 1 base from V and 10 bases from J, with 14 bases in between. The CDR3 contains 14 residues. Germline lookup yields CDR1 LNHNV and CDR2 YYDKDF (reference sequence). The CDR3 is CATSRVSVGQIQYF. Here the CDR3 DNA reads TGTGCCACCAGCAGAGTTTCTGTTGGACAAATTCAGTACTTC.

The V call is TRBV29-1, the J call TRBJ2-5, with a possible D match to TRBD2 (5 bases). The germline V and J ends were trimmed by 6 bases and 5 bases, with 19 bases remaining between them. The CDR3 spans 14 residues. Germline loops: CDR1 SQVTM, CDR2 ANQGSEA. This chain's CDR3 is CSVGGRQQVETQYF. DNA of the CDR3: TGCAGCGTCGGAGGTAGGCAGCAGGTCGAGACCCAGTACTTC.

The chain joins TRBV11-1 to TRBJ2-2; D might be TRBD2 (6 bases). This CDR3 comprises 18 residues. V shed 3 bases and J shed 6 bases, with 23 bases lying between them. Germline V CDR1 and CDR2: SGHAT, FQDESV (reference sequence). DNA for the CDR3: TGTGCCAGCAGCTTCCTCGGTCGGTGGGGGGAAGGAGCCGGGGAGCTGTTTTTT. Protein product: CASSFLGRWGEGAGELFF.

The J gene is TRBJ1-1, the V gene TRBV5-1, with a weak D call TRBD1 (5 bases). Trimming pared 4 bases from V and 3 bases from J, leaving 19 bases between. Germline V gene sequence: CDR1 SGHRS, CDR2 YFSETQ. This CDR3 has 16 residues. The CDR3 nucleotides are TGCGCCAGCAGCGATGATAAGGGACTTCTAGACACTGAAGCTTTCTTT. As protein: CASSDDKGLLDTEAFF.

This clonotype was seen more than once but under ten times. The CDR3 is CASSVDGRGTDTQYF. The CDR3 DNA follows: TGTGCCAGCAGCGTAGACGGCAGGGGCACAGATACGCAGTATTTT. The chain uses TRBV9 and TRBJ2-3, with D perhaps matching TRBD1 (5 bases). Trimming shortened V by 0 bases and J by 1 base, and 9 bases separated the two germline ends. Germline CDR1 reads SGDLS; CDR2 reads YYNGEE. This CDR3 has 15 residues.

The rearrangement joins TRBV5-1 to TRBJ2-5; a weak D match, TRBD2 (5 bases). The ends were cut back, 0 bases at V and 2 bases at J, with 11 bases in the middle. Per the germline V gene, CDR1 is SGHRS and CDR2 is YFSETQ. The CDR3 consists of 15 residues. CDR3 sequence: CASSLAGNPQETQYF. The CDR3 DNA sequence: TGCGCCAGCAGCTTGGCGGGGAATCCTCAAGAGACCCAGTACTTC.

This clonotype was observed at least ten times. This rearrangement joins TRBV5-1 to TRBJ2-7; TRBD1 might be the D (6 bases). This CDR3 comprises 13 residues. The germline V gene has CDR1 SGHRS and CDR2 YFSETQ. The ends were cut back, 2 bases at V and 5 bases at J, with 11 bases in the middle. The CDR3 is CASSFQGNNEQYF. The CDR3 DNA follows: TGCGCCAGCAGCTTCCAGGGGAACAACGAGCAGTACTTC.

This clonotype was found many times. The junction does not match germline at one end; this may be a read error. The J gene is TRBJ2-1, the V gene TRBV6-5, with 10 bases that match TRBD2. CDR1 is MNHEY, CDR2 SVGAGI, per germline. The CDR3 is made up of 12 amino acids. CDR3: CASSSSGGAGIF. The CDR3, as DNA: TGTGCCAGCTCTTCAAGCGGGGGGGCCGGCATCTTC.

This clonotype has a count of ten or more. The chain couples TRBV9 to TRBJ2-5; D possibly corresponds to TRBD2 (5 bases). CDR3 length: 14 amino acids. Germline CDR1 is SGDLS and CDR2 is YYNGEE. Trimming removed 3 bases at V and 2 bases at J, with 11 bases between. In DNA, the CDR3 is TGTGCCAGCAGCGCTCGGACTGGGCAAGAGACCCAGTACTTC. It is translated as CASSARTGQETQYF.

This clonotype occurred many times. The chain uses TRBV12-3 or TRBV12-4 and TRBJ2-5, with a possible D match to TRBD2 (7 bases). The length of the CDR3 is 16 residues. V lost 3 bases, J lost 3 bases, and 17 bases lay in between. The CDR3 bases are TGTGCCAGCAGTTTGGGGGGGCGCGGAGGGGAAGAGACCCAGTACTTC. Protein sequence: CASSLGGRGGEETQYF.

The V gene is TRBV20-1, the J gene TRBJ2-3, with TRBD1 as a possible D gene (6 bases). The germline V gene has CDR1 DFQATT and CDR2 SNEGSKA (reference sequence). V shed 5 bases and J shed 3 bases, with 12 bases lying between them. The CDR3 is 13 amino acids. In DNA form, the CDR3 reads TGCAGTGCTCCCGGGACAACTACAGATACGCAGTATTTT. Its protein is CSAPGTTTDTQYF.

The chain has TRBV18 and TRBJ2-7; 8 nucleotides match TRBD2. CDR3 length equals 14 residues. Germline trimming cut 0 bases from V and 4 bases from J; bases unmatched to any gene: 2. Germline assignment: CDR1 KGHSH and CDR2 LQKENI. DNA for the CDR3: TGTGCCAGCTCACCACCTAGCGGGATATACGAGCAGTACTTC. Encoded protein: CASSPPSGIYEQYF.

The V call is TRBV7-9, the J call TRBJ1-2; no reliable D call. The germline CDR1 and CDR2 sequences are SEHNR and FQNEAQ (reference sequence). Trimming cost V 5 bases and J 6 bases, with 19 bases left between them. This CDR3 is 15 amino acids long. The CDR3 DNA reads as TGTGCCAGCAGCCCCGATGTGATAACCTTGGATGGCTACACCTTC. This codes for CASSPDVITLDGYTF.

The chain joins TRBV7-2 to TRBJ2-3; TRBD2 matches at 8 bases. The CDR3 has 16 residues. V shed 5 bases and J 9 bases; nucleotides not matched to a gene: 16. Germline CDR1 SGHTA, CDR2 FQGNSA. CDR3 nucleotide sequence: TGTGCCAGCAGCGCGCCCCTTCTTTATAGCGGGACGACGCAGTATTTT. Protein: CASSAPLLYSGTTQYF.

This clonotype has at least ten counts. The chain is built from TRBV28 and TRBJ2-7, with 7 bases fitting TRBD2. Germline values: CDR1 MDHEN, CDR2 SYDVKM. This CDR3 is 16 amino acids long. The V and J ends lost 4 bases and 4 bases, in that order; junction bases with no gene match: 13. The CDR3 region has the DNA TGTGCCAGCAGTTACGCGCCAAGCGGGACTACTTACGAGCAGTACTTC. Translating it yields CASSYAPSGTTYEQYF.